The present entry profiles one T cell receptor beta chain with its context. Some clones are missing from TCRdb's copy, which holds only in-frame ones; the method was immunoSEQ multiplex PCR. In the table there are more than 15,000 clones, 88% of which are singletons. This record belongs to a study of T cell changes during pregnancy in multiple sclerosis. Trimming stripped 4 bases from V and 2 bases from J, with 8 bases between. Germline CDR1 and CDR2: SGHTA and FQGNSA. This CDR3 region has 14 residues. This TCR was recovered from a female donor in good health, enrolled as a control in a pregnancy study. This sample comprised CD4+ T cells from peripheral blood mononuclear cells, obtained in the first trimester of pregnancy. This chain joins TRBV7-2 and TRBJ1-4; the D is unclear. The CDR3 coding sequence is TGTGCCAGCAGCTACGACATGACTAATGAAAAACTGTTTTTT. Its translation: CASSYDMTNEKLFF. The full variable domain, in which reference TRBV7-2 and TRBJ1-4 provide the parts outside the CDR3, is GAGVSQSPSNKVTEKGKDVELRCDPISGHTALYWYRQSLGQGLEFLIYFQGNSAPDKSGLPSDRFSAERTGGSVSTLTIQRTQQEDSAVYLCASSYDMTNEKLFFGSGTQLSVL.